Listed below are T cell receptor beta chains from one sample, sequenced in a study of memory CD4+ T cells and cytomegalovirus serostatus. Clones were sequenced by immunoSEQ multiplex PCR, and TCRdb holds only the in-frame ones, with some missing. The table records over 65,000 clones, 80% of them present only once. Sequenced sample: memory CD4+ T cells from blood. These receptors came from an adult in good health and CMV-seronegative. The conserved cysteine and the conserved F or W are not part of the CDR3 here.

v_call cdr3_aa
TRBV27 ASSPRGSGANVLT
TRBV6-5 ASSLLGATSYEQY
TRBV7-3 ASSLTLESYEQY
TRBV7-2 ASSLVSGGAETQY
TRBV4-1 ASSYPEGTQY
TRBV5-1 ASSSLQGAGEQY
TRBV6-5 ASSYVRIGDSPLH
TRBV6-5 ASRKSGGGGNTIY
TRBV11-1 ASRFNSGGLNEQF
TRBV14 ASSQGGRAGGPTDTQY
TRBV4-1 ASSQGTGNQYEQY
TRBV5-1 ASSLVGDGGELF
TRBV4-1 ASSQDGAANTGELF
TRBV5-1 ASSLADGRNYGYT
TRBV27 ASSSSPFMNTEAF
TRBV6-6 ASTETAGEETQY
TRBV7-9 ASQQGESYEQY
TRBV7-9 ASSQQTGQNTEAF
TRBV6-5 ASSYSKQGNYGYT
TRBV7-3 ASSSGQGADTQY
TRBV11-2 ASSLDGRDDVRTYNSPLH
TRBV7-2 ASSLVGGARETQY
TRBV5-1 ASSPAGRRGYGYT
TRBV11-2 ASSGRDRGPYGYT
TRBV6-4 ASSGDGGGELF
TRBV10-3 AISNHRRTGLNQPQH
TRBV28 ASSLFPNEKLF
TRBV9 ASSVVNGELF
TRBV19 ASSTAGTGSYEQY
TRBV7-3 ASSLSNTGELF
TRBV30 AWSSYGGGGETQY
TRBV28 ASSFQGREQF
TRBV19 ASKWDYNSPLH
TRBV11-2 ASSSSPPRPYGYT
TRBV30 AWRMGQYEKLF
TRBV7-2 ASSLVAEAF
TRBV5-8 ASSLRGFSH
TRBV5-8 ASSPGLAGSANTGELF
TRBV2 ASSAYRGDTGELF
TRBV5-6 ASSDRGLAKNIQY
TRBV5-4 ASSPRQGISSYEQY
TRBV29-1 SAEGQSLNYGYT
TRBV18 ASSPRRAQETQY
TRBV5-1 ASSLEQGGYGYT